The sequence of this T cell receptor (beta chain) was determined in a study of cytomegalovirus exposure and HLA in healthy donors. A multiplex PCR was run with 60 Vbeta primers and 13 Jbeta primers. Sequencing was performed with immunoSEQ multiplex PCR; in TCRdb, only in-frame clones are kept and a portion is missing. The profile shows 100,000 to 150,000 clones, roughly 80% of them singletons. The V gene's germline CDR1 is MNHEY and CDR2 SVGAGI. This CDR3 contains 15 residues. Trimming cost V 0 bases and J 11 bases; bases outside gene matches: 12. The origin of this receptor is a boy younger than 18 in good health and CMV-seronegative. The genes are TRBV6-5 and TRBJ2-5, with 7 nucleotides matching TRBD1. Source material: PBMCs. The CDR3 is CASSYSSKGARIQYF. CDR3 DNA sequence: TGTGCCAGCAGTTACTCGTCTAAGGGGGCTCGTATTCAGTACTTC.